The present T cell receptor (beta chain) was sequenced within a study of response to subunit inactivated influenza vaccine. TCRdb analysed the RT-PCR reads with MiXCR anew, one entry per CDR3 protein. Counted here are hundreds of thousands of distinct CDR3 sequences, 14% occurring once; the ten biggest clones make up 7.5% to 8%. General study findings and limits: Each seasonal influenza vaccination recruits few new T cells, the authors suggested.

As regards this clonotype: Its specificity is not known.

This receptor was identified in a man aged 50 or older who received an inactivated influenza vaccine. The sample here was PBMCs from blood, taken around 15 days before vaccination.

CDR3 region: CASSKARSYLFGTDTQYF. CDR3 in DNA: TGTGCCAGTAGTAAGGCCCGGTCTTATCTGTTCGGCACAGATACGCAGTATTTT. The rearrangement links TRBV19 to TRBJ2-3; no clear D gene. V was pared by 4 bases and J by 1 base, with 21 bases between. Germline CDR1 and CDR2: LNHDA and SQIVND (reference sequence). The CDR3 runs 18 residues.